A selection of T cell receptor beta chains follows, all from one sample in a study of blood T cell repertoires in COVID-19. The protocol was immunoSEQ multiplex PCR, while the TCRdb copy is restricted to in-frame clones and leaves out a portion. The data hold about 330,000 clones, with approximately 88% observed a single time. The sample consisted of peripheral blood. The source of these receptors is a man aged 18 to 35 who had recovered from COVID-19. Each CDR3 is given with its conserved first and last residue. Fields, in order: CDR3 length, V gene, clone size, J gene, D gene, CDR3 DNA, CDR3 protein. A D gene is named only where the DNA matches it firmly. Where a row states a size, it is once, few, many or the class of an expanded clone; other rows omit it.

13,TRBV19,-,TRBJ1-5,TRBD1,TGTGCCAGTCGGGACAGGGAAGGTCAGCCCCAGCATTTT,CASRDREGQPQHF
14,TRBV6-5,-,TRBJ1-6,TRBD1,TGTGCCAGCAAGCCCGGGACAGGGCTTTCACCCCTCCACTTT,CASKPGTGLSPLHF
21,TRBV18,-,TRBJ1-4,-,TGTGCCAGCTCACCACCGTCGACGGCCCTCGGGGTCCCAACTGGTAATGAAAAACTGTTTTTT,CASSPPSTALGVPTGNEKLFF
14,TRBV19,-,TRBJ1-5,TRBD1,TGTGCCAGTAGTAACAGGGGCAGCAATCAGCCCCAGCATTTT,CASSNRGSNQPQHF
16,TRBV6-5,-,TRBJ1-1,TRBD1,TGTGCCAGCAGTTACTCGAGGACAGGAAACAACGCTGAAGCTTTCTTT,CASSYSRTGNNAEAFF
14,TRBV5-1,-,TRBJ2-7,TRBD1,TGCGCCAGCAGCGAGGGACAGGGGGCCTACGAGCAGTACTTC,CASSEGQGAYEQYF
14,TRBV18,-,TRBJ1-1,TRBD1,TGTGCCAGCTCACTACAGGGGATGAACACTGAAGCTTTCTTT,CASSLQGMNTEAFF
13,TRBV12-3/TRBV12-4,-,TRBJ1-2,TRBD1,TGTGCCAGCAGCAAAGGACAGGCCTATGGCTACACCTTC,CASSKGQAYGYTF
15,TRBV11-2,-,TRBJ2-1,TRBD2,TGTGCCAGCAGCTTGGGGGGGATCCTCTACAATGAGCAGTTCTTC,CASSLGGILYNEQFF
16,TRBV7-9,-,TRBJ2-2,-,TGTGCCAGCAGTAGGTGGAGAGGCACTGAGACCGGGGAGCTGTTTTTT,CASSRWRGTETGELFF
15,TRBV7-2,-,TRBJ2-7,TRBD2,TGTGCCAGCAGCTTATCGCTAGCGGGGACCTACGAGCAGTACTTC,CASSLSLAGTYEQYF
12,TRBV18,-,TRBJ2-1,-,TGTGCCAGCTCACCCCAGGGGGGAGAGCAGTTCTTC,CASSPQGGEQFF
14,TRBV3-1/TRBV3-2,-,TRBJ1-2,-,TGTGCCAGCAGCCAAGAGGGAGGGCCCTATGGCTACACCTTC,CASSQEGGPYGYTF
14,TRBV7-2,-,TRBJ2-6,-,TGTGCCAGCAGCCCTCCCTCTGGGGCCAACGTCCTGACTTTC,CASSPPSGANVLTF
15,TRBV7-8,-,TRBJ2-3,-,TGTGCCAGCAGCCCAAGAGCGGTGCGCACAGATACGCAGTATTTT,CASSPRAVRTDTQYF
12,TRBV27,-,TRBJ2-3,-,TGTGCCAGCAGTTTGGGGCCAGATACGCAGTATTTT,CASSLGPDTQYF
12,TRBV19,few,TRBJ1-2,TRBD1,TGTGCCAGTAGGAATCCGGGACAGCCCTACACCTTC,CASRNPGQPYTF
15,TRBV9,-,TRBJ2-7,TRBD1,TGTGCCAGCAGCGGGACCGGGACAGGATCCTACGAGCAGTACTTC,CASSGTGTGSYEQYF
14,TRBV5-5,-,TRBJ1-1,-,TGTGCCAGCAGCTTGGTGGGGAGGGGCACTGAAGCTTTCTTT,CASSLVGRGTEAFF
13,TRBV10-3,-,TRBJ1-1,-,TGTGCCATCAGTTCGGGACAGAACACTGAAGCTTTCTTT,CAISSGQNTEAFF
15,TRBV7-8,few,TRBJ2-3,-,TGTGCCAGCAGCTTCCCCCAGGGGATTTCGGATACGCAGTATTTT,CASSFPQGISDTQYF
16,TRBV18,-,TRBJ2-7,TRBD1,TGTGCCAGCTCACCATTACAGGGGGCTACAACCTACGAGCAGTACTTC,CASSPLQGATTYEQYF
13,TRBV2,many,TRBJ1-1,TRBD1,TGTGCCAGCCGACAGGGTAGGGACACTGAAGCTTTCTTT,CASRQGRDTEAFF
15,TRBV2,-,TRBJ2-7,TRBD2,TGTGCCAGCGGACCTGGGAGGGAGGGCCGCTCCGAGCAGTACTTC,CASGPGREGRSEQYF
16,TRBV7-9,-,TRBJ2-1,TRBD1,TGTGCCAGCAGCATCCGGGACAGGGCAACCTACAATGAGCAGTTCTTC,CASSIRDRATYNEQFF
14,TRBV7-8,-,TRBJ1-2,TRBD1,TGTGCCAGCAGCTCCCTACAGGGGTATTATGGCTACACCTTC,CASSSLQGYYGYTF
12,TRBV10-1,-,TRBJ2-3,-,TGCGCCAGCAGTGAAGGGGGGGACGGGCAGTATTTT,CASSEGGDGQYF
15,TRBV3-1/TRBV3-2,-,TRBJ1-3,-,TGTGCCAGCAGCGGTGGTGAGGGGGATAGAAACACCATATATTTT,CASSGGEGDRNTIYF
18,TRBV19,few,TRBJ2-4,TRBD1,TGTGCCAGTAGTTTTGCACCGGGACAGGGTGTCGCCAAAAACATTCAGTACTTC,CASSFAPGQGVAKNIQYF
15,TRBV5-4,-,TRBJ2-7,TRBD1,TGTGCCAGCAGCCGGGTGGGACAGGGGATAGGCGAGCAGTACTTC,CASSRVGQGIGEQYF
15,TRBV19,-,TRBJ2-3,TRBD2,TGTGCCAGTAGGGACGGGACTAGCGGTACAGATACGCAGTATTTT,CASRDGTSGTDTQYF
17,TRBV19,-,TRBJ2-1,TRBD1,TGTGCCAGTACCCCCGTCGAGACAGGGTCGTTCAGCAATGAGCAGTTCTTC,CASTPVETGSFSNEQFF
15,TRBV6-5,-,TRBJ1-1,TRBD1,TGTGCCAGCAGTTACAGAGGGGGCGCCGCCGCTGAAGCTTTCTTT,CASSYRGGAAAEAFF
14,TRBV6-4,-,TRBJ2-1,TRBD2,TGTGCCAGCAGGCCCACTAGCGGGAGCGTTGAGCAGTTCTTC,CASRPTSGSVEQFF
17,TRBV27,-,TRBJ2-2,-,TGTGCCAGCAGTCCCCATGGGGGGCGGGGGATGGGCGGGGAGCTGTTTTTT,CASSPHGGRGMGGELFF
15,TRBV4-1,-,TRBJ1-5,TRBD1,TGCGCCAGCAGCCAAGCTACAGGGGGCATCGAGCCCCAGCATTTT,CASSQATGGIEPQHF
14,TRBV29-1,-,TRBJ2-3,TRBD2,TGCAGCGTTGTGGTAGCGGGAGGGCCGGATACGCAGTATTTT,CSVVVAGGPDTQYF
14,TRBV2,-,TRBJ1-1,-,TGTGCCAGCAGTGAAGACAGGACCTACACTGAAGCTTTCTTT,CASSEDRTYTEAFF
17,TRBV27,once,TRBJ2-1,-,TGTGCCAGCAGTTTCGGGGGTGGAGGACATTCCTACAATGAGCAGTTCTTC,CASSFGGGGHSYNEQFF
13,TRBV27,few,TRBJ2-2,-,TGTGCCAGCACCCCTATGGGGGGTCGGGAGCTGTTTTTT,CASTPMGGRELFF
14,TRBV3-1/TRBV3-2,-,TRBJ1-1,-,TGTGCCAGCAGCCAAGTGGCAGGGCTCGGTGAAGCTTTCTTT,CASSQVAGLGEAFF